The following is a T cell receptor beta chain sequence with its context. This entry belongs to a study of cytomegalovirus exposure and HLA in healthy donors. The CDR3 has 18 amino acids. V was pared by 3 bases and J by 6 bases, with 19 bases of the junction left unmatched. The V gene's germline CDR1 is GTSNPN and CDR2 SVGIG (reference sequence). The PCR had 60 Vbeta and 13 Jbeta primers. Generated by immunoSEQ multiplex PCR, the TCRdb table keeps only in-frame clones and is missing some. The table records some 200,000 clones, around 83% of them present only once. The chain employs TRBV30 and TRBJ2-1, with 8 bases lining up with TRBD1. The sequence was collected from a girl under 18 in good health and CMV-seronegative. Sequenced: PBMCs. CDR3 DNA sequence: TGTGCCTGGAGAATCGGGGGTAGTCGGACAGGGCCCATCAATGAGCAGTTCTTC. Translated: CAWRIGGSRTGPINEQFF.